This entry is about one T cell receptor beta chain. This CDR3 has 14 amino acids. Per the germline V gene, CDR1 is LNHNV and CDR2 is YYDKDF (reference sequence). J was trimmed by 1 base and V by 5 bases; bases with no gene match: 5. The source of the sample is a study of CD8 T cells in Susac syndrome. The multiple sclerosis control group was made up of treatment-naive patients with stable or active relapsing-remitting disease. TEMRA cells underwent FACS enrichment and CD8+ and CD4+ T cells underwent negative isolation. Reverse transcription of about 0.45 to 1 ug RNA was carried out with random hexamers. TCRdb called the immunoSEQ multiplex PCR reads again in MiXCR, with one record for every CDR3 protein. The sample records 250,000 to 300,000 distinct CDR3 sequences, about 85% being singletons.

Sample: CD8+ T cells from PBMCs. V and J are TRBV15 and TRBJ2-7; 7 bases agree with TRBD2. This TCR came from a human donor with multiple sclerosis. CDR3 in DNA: TGTGCCACCAGCGTCGGAGCGGGGTCCTACGAGCAGTACTTC. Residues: CATSVGAGSYEQYF.